The sequence of this T cell receptor (beta chain) was determined in a study of OX40 agonist ivuxolimab in advanced cancers. Overall study context: The study gave patients intravenous ivuxolimab at 0.01 to 10 mg/kg every 2 weeks.

This CDR3 region has 11 residues. Per the germline V gene, CDR1 is LNHDA and CDR2 is SQIVND (reference sequence). The repertoire was sequenced with immunoSEQ multiplex PCR; TCRdb's copy has only in-frame clones and lacks some. The table lists approximately 20,000 clones, roughly 80% of them singletons, with more than 13% in the top ten. This clone was seen a few times. The source was CD4+ or CD8+ T cells sorted from blood, collected in a trial of the OX40 agonist ivuxolimab. The chain uses TRBV19 and TRBJ2-7, with TRBD2 matching 7 bases. The source is an adult with an advanced solid tumor such as melanoma, head and neck, liver or kidney cancer. CDR3 nucleotide sequence: TGTGCTACGCGGGGGTCCTACGAGCAGTACTTC. This encodes CATRGSYEQYF.